Shown below are 27 T cell receptor beta chains from a single sample sequenced in a study of radiation and T cells in renal cell carcinoma. Noted time point: blood 2 weeks post-SBRT. The sample's treatment: 15 Gy SBRT to primary tumor, nephrectomy 4 weeks later. Using immunoSEQ multiplex PCR, the repertoire was profiled, and TCRdb retains in-frame clones only, with some absent. The data contain about 47,000 clones, roughly 80% of them seen just once; the ten biggest clones take up 29%. This specimen consisted of blood, obtained from a patient whose treatment included radiotherapy and nephrectomy. The receptors originated from a woman aged 70-85 years with renal cell carcinoma.

The chain combines TRBV5-1 with TRBJ2-3; a possible D gene is TRBD2 (6 bases). CDR3 length: 18 amino acids. The V end lost 0 bases, the J end lost 2 bases, and 19 bases lay between the germline ends. From germline, CDR1 is SGHRS and CDR2 YFSETQ. Here the CDR3 reads CASSLAGGPTLNTDTQYF. The CDR3 DNA follows: TGCGCCAGCAGCTTGGCCGGGGGTCCCACTCTAAACACAGATACGCAGTATTTT.

In its sample, this clone was seen once. The V call is TRBV4-3, the J call TRBJ2-3; 13 nucleotides match TRBD2. After removal of 4 bases from V and 6 bases from J, the junction contained 7 bases not matched to a gene. Germline V gene data show CDR1 as LGHNA and CDR2 as YSLEER. The CDR3 totals 16 residues. The CDR3 region is CASSLRTSGSGDTQYF. In nucleotides, the CDR3 is TGCGCCAGCAGCCTCCGGACTAGCGGGAGTGGGGATACGCAGTATTTT.

This clone was observed a single time. This chain links TRBV13 with TRBJ1-3; unclear D gene. This CDR3 is built from 15 residues. CDR1 PRHDT and CDR2 FYEKMQ come from the germline V gene (reference sequence). V lost 0 bases, J lost 1 base, and 7 bases lay in between. This CDR3 is CASSLGPRSGNTIYF. CDR3 nucleotide sequence: TGTGCCAGCAGCTTAGGCCCGAGATCTGGAAACACCATATATTTT.

The V gene is TRBV9, the J gene TRBJ1-1; D gene unclear. Germline V lookup: CDR1 SGDLS, CDR2 YYNGEE. This CDR3 is built from 13 residues. V lost 0 bases to trimming and J lost 1 base, with 4 bases between them. CDR3 DNA: TGTGCCAGCAGCGTAGAAACGAACACTGAAGCTTTCTTT. Translated: CASSVETNTEAFF. Together with reference TRBV9 and TRBJ1-1, the CDR3 gives the full variable domain: DSGVTQTPKHLITATGQRVTLRCSPRSGDLSVYWYQQSLDQGLQFLIQYYNGEERAKGNILERFSAQQFPDLHSELNLSSLELGDSALYFCASSVETNTEAFFGQGTRLTVV.

This clone was seen a single time. The genes are TRBV7-7 and TRBJ2-3; 8 positions agree with TRBD2. The CDR3 is made up of 15 amino acids. Germline V lookup: CDR1 SSHAT, CDR2 FNYEAQ (reference sequence). Unmatched junction bases numbered 8, after V lost 5 bases and J lost 4 bases. The CDR3 coding sequence is TGTGCCAGCAGCCTGGGACTAGAGGGATCAGATACGCAGTATTTT. Translation: CASSLGLEGSDTQYF.

The chain joins TRBV2 to TRBJ2-5; 9 bases fit TRBD2. V was pared by 0 bases and J by 8 bases, with 7 bases of the junction left unmatched. This CDR3 region has 15 residues. The germline CDR1 and CDR2 sequences are SNHLY and FYNNEI. CDR3 protein: CASSEARGGPPTQYF. The CDR3 DNA reads TGTGCCAGCAGTGAAGCGCGGGGGGGTCCGCCCACCCAGTACTTC. Filled out from reference TRBV2 and TRBJ2-5, the complete variable domain reads EPEVTQTPSHQVTQMGQEVILRCVPISNHLYFYWYRQILGQKVEFLVSFYNNEISEKSEIFDDQFSVERPDGSNFTLKIRSTKLEDSAMYFCASSEARGGPPTQYFGPGTRLLVL.

The chain recombines TRBV2 with TRBJ1-6, with D hard to call. Germline V CDR1 and CDR2: SNHLY, FYNNEI. V gave up 7 bases and J gave up 7 bases, with 8 bases separating them. The CDR3 has 12 residues. The CDR3 DNA reads as TGTGCCAGCAAGGTAGCAAATTCACCCCTCCACTTT. This translates into CASKVANSPLHF.

V usage is TRBV19 and J usage is TRBJ2-3; 12 bases align to TRBD2. Trimming cost V 3 bases and J 6 bases; bases outside gene matches: 4. The CDR3 contains 15 residues. CDR1 is LNHDA, CDR2 SQIVND, per germline (reference sequence). The CDR3 sequence is CASSMRTSGVDTQYF. Here the CDR3 DNA reads TGTGCCAGTAGTATGAGGACTAGCGGGGTTGATACGCAGTATTTT. Variable domain in full (rest from reference TRBV19 and TRBJ2-3): DGGITQSPKYLFRKEGQNVTLSCEQNLNHDAMYWYRQDPGQGLRLIYYSQIVNDFQKGDIAEGYSVSREKKESFPLTVTSAQKNPTAFYLCASSMRTSGVDTQYFGPGTRLTVL.

This clone was seen only once. The chain recombines TRBV19 with TRBJ1-2, with no clear D. Germline CDR1 reads LNHDA; CDR2 reads SQIVND (reference sequence). This CDR3 has 15 amino acids. V was cut by 0 bases and J by 4 bases, with 12 bases left in between. The DNA for the CDR3 is TGTGCCAGTAGTATAGACCCGGGCCTCCCCTATGGCTACACCTTC. It is translated as CASSIDPGLPYGYTF. Variable domain in full (rest from reference TRBV19 and TRBJ1-2): DGGITQSPKYLFRKEGQNVTLSCEQNLNHDAMYWYRQDPGQGLRLIYYSQIVNDFQKGDIAEGYSVSREKKESFPLTVTSAQKNPTAFYLCASSIDPGLPYGYTFGSGTRLTVV.

This chain connects TRBV7-9 to TRBJ1-3, with a weak D call TRBD1 (5 bases). V was pared by 3 bases and J by 8 bases, with 20 bases between. Germline V CDR1 and CDR2: SEHNR, FQNEAQ (reference sequence). The CDR3 sequence is 16 residues long. CDR3 nucleotide sequence: TGTGCCAGCAGCTTGGATTCGGACACCTACTCGGACACCATATATTTT. Its protein product is CASSLDSDTYSDTIYF.

V usage is TRBV23-1 and J usage is TRBJ1-2; the D gene is possibly TRBD1 (5 bases). TRBV23-1 is noted as an ORF with a role that remains uncertain. The CDR3 runs 15 residues. V was pared by 1 base and J by 3 bases, with 12 bases between. The CDR3 coding sequence is TGCGCCAGCAGTCAATGGGGCCGGGGAGACTATGGCTACACCTTC. It codes for CASSQWGRGDYGYTF.

This clone appeared a few times. The rearrangement links TRBV4-1 to TRBJ1-1; D not resolved. CDR3 size: 15 residues. Trimming removed 1 base at V and 5 bases at J, with 14 bases between. CDR1 and CDR2 (germline): MGHRA, YSYEKL. DNA of the CDR3: TGCGCCAGCAGCCAAGTGCATTCCGACGGAACTGAAGCTTTCTTT. It translates to CASSQVHSDGTEAFF.

V usage is TRBV2 and J usage is TRBJ1-2; D remains unclear. Looked up from germline, CDR1 is SNHLY and CDR2 is FYNNEI. This CDR3 comprises 16 residues. V lost 8 bases, J lost 4 bases, and 23 bases lay in between. CDR3 sequence (DNA): TGTGCCAGCTACTCTCTGAGTCCGATGAGAACCTATGGCTACACCTTC. Protein: CASYSLSPMRTYGYTF. The complete variable domain, with remaining parts taken from reference TRBV2 and TRBJ1-2, reads EPEVTQTPSHQVTQMGQEVILRCVPISNHLYFYWYRQILGQKVEFLVSFYNNEISEKSEIFDDQFSVERPDGSNFTLKIRSTKLEDSAMYFCASYSLSPMRTYGYTFGSGTRLTVV.

The chain has TRBV19 and TRBJ2-7; D unclear. V was trimmed by 0 bases and J by 3 bases, leaving 15 bases between them. The CDR3 runs 16 residues. Germline lookup yields CDR1 LNHDA and CDR2 SQIVND (reference sequence). The CDR3 coding sequence is TGTGCCAGTAGTATAGATCATTGGGCCGGAGTCTACGAGCAGTACTTC. Translated: CASSIDHWAGVYEQYF.

The V call is TRBV18, the J call TRBJ2-7; perhaps TRBD1 as D (5 bases). Trimming stripped 4 bases from V and 6 bases from J, with 16 bases between. The CDR3 spans 14 residues. Germline CDR1 and CDR2: KGHSH and LQKENI. The CDR3, as DNA: TGTGCCAGCTCACGTGGTCAAGGGGCCGCCGAGCAGTACTTC. Translated, it gives CASSRGQGAAEQYF.

V is TRBV2 and J is TRBJ2-7, with 8 nucleotides matching TRBD2. V was pared by 6 bases and J by 3 bases, with 4 bases of the junction left unmatched. The CDR3 runs to 13 residues. CDR1 SNHLY and CDR2 FYNNEI come from the germline V gene. CDR3 bases: TGTGCCAGCAGGACTAGCGATATCTACGAGCAGTACTTC. This translates into CASRTSDIYEQYF.

The rearrangement uses TRBV2 and TRBJ2-2; tentative D call: TRBD2 (5 bases). Germline V gene data show CDR1 as SNHLY and CDR2 as FYNNEI. The ends were cut back, 6 bases at V and 6 bases at J, with 17 bases in the middle. The CDR3 consists of 15 residues. The CDR3 coding sequence is TGTGCCAGCAGGGGCGTGCGGGCTGGGGCCGGGGAGCTGTTTTTT. Protein product: CASRGVRAGAGELFF.

This clone was detected only once. The genes are TRBV2 and TRBJ2-7; 7 nucleotides agree with TRBD1. Trimming took 7 bases from V and 3 from J; bases not matched to a gene: 12. This CDR3 region has 15 residues. The germline CDR1 and CDR2 sequences are SNHLY and FYNNEI. This chain's CDR3 is CASTEAGTANYEQYF. CDR3 DNA sequence: TGTGCCAGCACCGAGGCCGGGACAGCGAACTACGAGCAGTACTTC.

The chain joins TRBV9 to TRBJ1-2; maybe TRBD1 (6 bases). Germline assignment: CDR1 SGDLS and CDR2 YYNGEE. The CDR3 length is 14 residues. V lost 4 bases and J lost 4, with 14 bases in between. CDR3 in amino acids: CASSTGIGSYGYTF. In nucleotides, the CDR3 is TGTGCCAGCAGCACAGGGATTGGGAGCTATGGCTACACCTTC.

V gene TRBV5-4 combines with J gene TRBJ2-7; TRBD2 aligns across 7 bases. V lost 4 bases and J lost 2; bases outside the gene matches: 12. Germline loops: CDR1 SGHNT, CDR2 YYREEE (reference sequence). The CDR3 loop spans 16 amino acids. The CDR3 DNA follows: TGTGCCAGCAGCAGGTCTTTGGGGGGGGAGACCTACGAGCAGTACTTC. This sequence encodes CASSRSLGGETYEQYF.

The table lists this clone with a few counts. This chain uses TRBV9 with TRBJ2-1, with TRBD2 matching 9 bases. J gave up 7 bases and V 0 bases, and 5 bases lay outside the gene matches. Germline V gene data show CDR1 as SGDLS and CDR2 as YYNGEE. This CDR3 has 15 amino acids. The DNA of the CDR3 is TGTGCCAGCAGCGTAGGTGGGACTAGCTTAAATGAGCAGTTCTTC. Protein product: CASSVGGTSLNEQFF.

The chain recombines TRBV27 with TRBJ1-2, with D tentatively TRBD1 (5 bases). This CDR3 region has 17 residues. Germline values: CDR1 MNHEY, CDR2 SMNVEV (reference sequence). V gave up 0 bases and J gave up 7 bases, with 21 bases separating them. The CDR3 sequence is CASSLSWRGAKASGYTF. The CDR3 nucleotides read TGTGCCAGCAGTTTATCGTGGAGGGGAGCCAAGGCCTCTGGCTACACCTTC.

This clone was recorded at least ten times. The chain recombines TRBV2 with TRBJ2-5; 8 positions match TRBD2. Germline CDR1 is SNHLY and CDR2 is FYNNEI. The V segment lost 5 bases and the J segment 1 base; nucleotides outside the gene matches: 9. This CDR3 has 16 amino acids. Here the CDR3 DNA reads TGTGCCAGCAGTTCCGGACGGGGGGGTCTCCAAGAGACCCAGTACTTC. This encodes CASSSGRGGLQETQYF.

The chain combines TRBV5-1 with TRBJ1-4; D is undetermined. Germline CDR1 and CDR2: SGHRS and YFSETQ. The V end lost 4 bases, the J end lost 2 bases, and 18 bases lay between the germline ends. The CDR3 runs to 17 residues. The CDR3 DNA follows: TGCGCCAGCAGCCCGGTCGGGAGTGGGATGACTAATGAAAAACTGTTTTTT. Translation: CASSPVGSGMTNEKLFF.

The V gene is TRBV2, the J gene TRBJ1-6; weak D call: TRBD1 (5 bases). CDR3 size: 14 residues. Germline assignment: CDR1 SNHLY and CDR2 FYNNEI. V was pared by 7 bases and J by 6 bases, with 13 bases between. CDR3 in amino acids: CASIDHRSNSPLHF. The CDR3 region has the DNA TGTGCCAGCATTGACCACAGGAGTAATTCACCCCTCCACTTT.

The chain couples TRBV5-1 to TRBJ1-1; TRBD1 matches at 8 bases. The germline CDR1 and CDR2 sequences are SGHRS and YFSETQ. CDR3 length: 15 residues. V trimming: 4 bases; J trimming: 3 bases; junction bases outside the gene matches: 8. CDR3 in DNA: TGCGCCAGCAGCACAAGGGACAGGCGGTACACTGAAGCTTTCTTT. The encoded protein is CASSTRDRRYTEAFF.

The V call is TRBV7-8, the J call TRBJ2-6; 8 positions match TRBD1. The junction had 4 bases not matched to a gene; V was cut back by 1 base and J by 2 bases. The germline V gene encodes CDR1 SGHVS and CDR2 FQNEAQ. The CDR3 has 17 amino acids. The CDR3 sequence is CASSLVQGAAGANVLTF. CDR3 nucleotide sequence: TGTGCCAGCAGCTTAGTGCAGGGGGCGGCTGGGGCCAACGTCCTGACTTTC. Variable domain in full (rest from reference TRBV7-8 and TRBJ2-6): GAGVSQSPRYKVAKRGQDVALRCDPISGHVSLFWYQQALGQGPEFLTYFQNEAQLDKSGLPSDRFFAERPEGSVSTLKIQRTQQEDSAVYLCASSLVQGAAGANVLTFGAGSRLTVL.